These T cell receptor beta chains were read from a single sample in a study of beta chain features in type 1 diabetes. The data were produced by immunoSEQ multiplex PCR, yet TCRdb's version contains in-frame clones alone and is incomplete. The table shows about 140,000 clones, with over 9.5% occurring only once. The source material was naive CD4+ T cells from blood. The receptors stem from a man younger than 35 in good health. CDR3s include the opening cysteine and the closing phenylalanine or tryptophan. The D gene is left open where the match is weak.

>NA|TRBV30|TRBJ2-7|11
CACTGAYEQYF
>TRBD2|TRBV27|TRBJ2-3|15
CASNLPGLGTDTQYF
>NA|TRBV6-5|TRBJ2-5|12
CASNRGEETQYF
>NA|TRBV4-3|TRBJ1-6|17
CASSQDRRQGYNSPLHF
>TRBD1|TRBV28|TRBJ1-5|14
CASSAGTGFQPQHF
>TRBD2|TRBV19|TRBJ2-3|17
CASTPRTSGGARDTQYF
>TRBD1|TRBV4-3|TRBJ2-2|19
CASSLSFPAGQGDTGELFF
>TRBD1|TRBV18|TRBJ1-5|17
CASSQFPGQGAGQPQHF
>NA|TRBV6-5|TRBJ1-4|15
CASSYSPLTNEKLFF
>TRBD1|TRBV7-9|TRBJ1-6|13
CASSFDRVSPLHF
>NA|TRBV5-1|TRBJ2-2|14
CASSFDREDGELFF
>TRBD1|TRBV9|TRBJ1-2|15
CASSLGQGGGYGYTF
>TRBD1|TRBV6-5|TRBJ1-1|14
CASTPPEGASRAFF
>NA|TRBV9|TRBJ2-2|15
CASSPRMVGTGELFF
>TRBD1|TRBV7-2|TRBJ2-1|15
CASNSRDRGIYEQFF
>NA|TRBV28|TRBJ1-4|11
CASTLNEKLFF
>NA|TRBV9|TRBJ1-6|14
CASSVRQNNSPLHF
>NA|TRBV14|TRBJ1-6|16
CASSQDKGQISSPLHF
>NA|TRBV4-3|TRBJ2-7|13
CASSQVVGAEQYF
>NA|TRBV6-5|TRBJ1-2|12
CASSDSYYGYTF
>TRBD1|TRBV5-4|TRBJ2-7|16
CASSLDRGSYRYEQYF
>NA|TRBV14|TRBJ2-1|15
CASSTRGAAYNEQFF
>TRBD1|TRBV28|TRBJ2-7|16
CASSLYPGQGSYEQYF
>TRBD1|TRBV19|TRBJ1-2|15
CASRSGGQENYGYTF
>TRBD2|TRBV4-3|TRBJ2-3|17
CASSQARGLALTDTQYF
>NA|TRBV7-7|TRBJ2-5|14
CASSLAAGGQTQYF
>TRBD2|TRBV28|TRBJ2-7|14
CASLGTNSHYEQYF